This passage covers 28 T cell receptor beta chains from one sample sequenced in a study of blood T cell repertoires in COVID-19. Sequencing used immunoSEQ multiplex PCR; TCRdb keeps in-frame clones, though not all of them. The repertoire consists of approximately 300,000 clones, with about 84% occurring once and the leading ten covering roughly 1.6%. The specimen was peripheral blood. These TCRs come from a woman in her forties or fifties with acute or convalescent COVID-19.

In DNA, the CDR3 is TGTGCCAGCACCCCAGGTGGGACAGAAACTTACTACGAGCAGTACTTC. Protein sequence: CASTPGGTETYYEQYF. The chain recombines TRBV25-1 with TRBJ2-7, with 7 bases lining up with TRBD1. V was pared by 7 bases and J by 3 bases, with 15 bases of the junction left unmatched. Looked up from germline, CDR1 is MGHDK and CDR2 is SYGVNS. This CDR3 has 16 residues.

The rearrangement links TRBV27 to TRBJ1-1, with D unclear. Germline CDR1 and CDR2: MNHEY and SMNVEV (reference sequence). Trimming pared 4 bases from V and 1 base from J, leaving 10 bases between. CDR3 size: 14 residues. CDR3 amino acids: CASSSLPGNTEAFF. The CDR3 nucleotides are TGTGCCAGCAGTTCCCTACCCGGGAACACTGAAGCTTTCTTT.

V usage is TRBV7-9 and J usage is TRBJ2-7; TRBD2 aligns across 10 bases. Germline V gene sequence: CDR1 SEHNR, CDR2 FQNEAQ (reference sequence). This CDR3 contains 15 residues. The ends lost 1 base at V and 3 bases at J; junction bases unmatched: 3. CDR3 coding DNA: TGTGCCAGCAGCTTAGGGGGACTAGCGCGCTACGAGCAGTACTTC. It is translated as CASSLGGLARYEQYF.

The chain is built from TRBV9 and TRBJ1-4, with a tentative D call TRBD1 (5 bases). Trimming cost V 0 bases and J 7 bases, with 13 bases left between them. The CDR3 spans 15 residues. Germline CDR1 and CDR2: SGDLS and YYNGEE. CDR3 sequence reads: CASSVVQGDFEKLFF. The CDR3 DNA reads as TGTGCCAGCAGCGTAGTGCAGGGCGATTTTGAAAAACTGTTTTTT.

CDR3 amino acids: CSVDRDQETQYF. For the CDR3, the DNA is TGCAGCGTAGACAGAGACCAAGAGACCCAGTACTTC. V gene TRBV29-1 combines with J gene TRBJ2-5; D is perhaps TRBD1 (5 bases). CDR1 and CDR2 (germline): SQVTM, ANQGSEA. V lost 6 bases, J lost 0 bases, and 8 bases lay in between. CDR3 length: 12 residues.

The chain carries TRBV18 and TRBJ2-3, with 13 positions matching TRBD2. Germline trimming cut 0 bases from V and 6 bases from J; bases unmatched to any gene: 3. The CDR3 sequence is 16 residues long. In germline, CDR1 is KGHSH, CDR2 LQKENI. CDR3 region: CASSPPGLAGVDTQYF. The CDR3 DNA reads TGTGCCAGCTCACCACCTGGACTAGCGGGAGTGGATACGCAGTATTTT.

V usage is TRBV7-2 and J usage is TRBJ2-1; TRBD2 aligns across 8 bases. The CDR3 has 16 amino acids. Germline assignment: CDR1 SGHTA and CDR2 FQGNSA. After removal of 1 base from V and 6 bases from J, the junction contained 8 bases not matched to a gene. CDR3 protein: CASSLEGTRPLNEQFF. CDR3 DNA: TGTGCCAGCAGCTTAGAAGGGACTAGACCCCTCAATGAGCAGTTCTTC.

This chain uses TRBV11-3 with TRBJ2-1; a possible D gene is TRBD1 (6 bases). V was pared by 5 bases and J by 0 bases, with 11 bases between. CDR3 length equals 15 residues. CDR1 and CDR2 (germline): SGHNT, YENEEA. The CDR3 protein is CASSKTGSSYNEQFF. Written as DNA, the CDR3 is TGTGCCAGCAGCAAGACAGGAAGCTCCTACAATGAGCAGTTCTTC.

The V call is TRBV5-6, the J call TRBJ1-4, with 9 bases fitting TRBD1. V shed 4 bases and J 8 bases; nucleotides not matched to a gene: 6. CDR1 and CDR2 from the germline V gene are SGHDT and YYEEEE. This CDR3 is built from 14 residues. Here the CDR3 DNA reads TGTGCCAGCAGCCCGGGACAGGGACACGAAAAACTGTTTTTT. This sequence encodes CASSPGQGHEKLFF.

The rearrangement links TRBV5-6 to TRBJ1-1; no definite D call. The CDR3 contains 15 residues. Trimming stripped 4 bases from V and 6 bases from J, with 19 bases between. The germline gives CDR1 SGHDT, CDR2 YYEEEE. CDR3 amino acids: CASSPLGGLDAEAFF. In DNA form, the CDR3 reads TGTGCCAGCAGCCCCTTGGGAGGGCTGGATGCTGAAGCTTTCTTT.

The chain couples TRBV2 to TRBJ2-7; TRBD1 matches 8 bases. V trimming: 6 bases; J trimming: 6 bases; junction bases outside the gene matches: 10. In germline, CDR1 is SNHLY, CDR2 FYNNEI. The CDR3 consists of 14 residues. CDR3 loop: CASRGTGTGGEQYF. CDR3 bases: TGTGCCAGCAGGGGAACCGGGACAGGAGGCGAGCAGTACTTC.

The chain has TRBV28 and TRBJ2-5; D is possibly TRBD2 (5 bases). Germline assignment: CDR1 MDHEN and CDR2 SYDVKM. CDR3 size: 14 residues. Trimming shortened V by 10 bases and J by 9 bases, and 24 bases separated the two germline ends. The CDR3 bases are TGTGCCATAGGCCCCGGGAACCCCAATTGGGCCCAGTACTTC. Its translation: CAIGPGNPNWAQYF. Together with reference TRBV28 and TRBJ2-5, the CDR3 gives the full variable domain: DVKVTQSSRYLVKRTGEKVFLECVQDMDHENMFWYRQDPGLGLRLIYFSYDVKMKEKGDIPEGYSVSREKKERFSLILESASTNQTSMYLCAIGPGNPNWAQYFGPGTRLLVL.

This chain links TRBV6-5 with TRBJ2-1, with 10 bases matching TRBD1. This CDR3 comprises 15 residues. V trimming: 0 bases; J trimming: 5 bases; junction bases outside the gene matches: 1. Germline V CDR1 and CDR2: MNHEY, SVGAGI. The CDR3 nucleotides are TGTGCCAGCAGTTACTCGGACAGGGGGGACAATGAGCAGTTCTTC. This translates into CASSYSDRGDNEQFF.

Only one count was recorded for this clone. The rearrangement joins TRBV10-3 to TRBJ1-2; the D is unclear. The CDR3 extends over 15 amino acids. Per the germline V gene, CDR1 is ENHRY and CDR2 is SYGVKD. The V and J ends lost 0 bases and 4 bases respectively, with 12 bases between them. CDR3 nucleotide sequence: TGTGCCATCAGTGAGTCGCCCGATTGGAGCTATGGCTACACCTTC. Its translation: CAISESPDWSYGYTF.

The genes are TRBV18 and TRBJ1-2; D remains unclear. The germline CDR1 and CDR2 sequences are KGHSH and LQKENI. V lost 3 bases and J lost 6, with 8 bases in between. This CDR3 spans 12 amino acids. The CDR3 nucleotides read TGTGCCAGCTCACCTGAGGTGGATGGCTACACCTTC. It translates to CASSPEVDGYTF.

In its sample, this clone was seen once. The chain employs TRBV15 and TRBJ2-1; 8 bases line up with TRBD2. After removal of 7 bases from V and 10 bases from J, the junction contained 18 bases not matched to a gene. Per the germline V gene, CDR1 is LNHNV and CDR2 is YYDKDF (reference sequence). The CDR3 extends over 16 amino acids. This CDR3 is CATTKGELGLAEEQFF. CDR3 DNA: TGTGCCACCACAAAGGGTGAATTAGGACTAGCCGAAGAGCAGTTCTTC.

This chain uses TRBV7-3 with TRBJ2-1, with TRBD2 matching 16 bases. Germline loops: CDR1 SGHTA, CDR2 FQGTGA. The CDR3 extends over 20 amino acids. With 4 bases clipped from V and 0 bases from J, the junction kept 9 bases outside the gene matches. The CDR3 DNA is TGTGCCAGCAGCTCAACCGGGACTAGCGGGAGGGTGAGCTCCTACAATGAGCAGTTCTTC. Translation gives CASSSTGTSGRVSSYNEQFF.

This chain links TRBV7-9 with TRBJ1-5; D unclear. Germline V gene sequence: CDR1 SEHNR, CDR2 FQNEAQ (reference sequence). V lost 1 base, J lost 7 bases, and 5 bases lay in between. The CDR3 runs 12 residues. CDR3 coding DNA: TGTGCCAGCAGCTTAGACACCCAGCCCCAGCATTTT. The encoded protein is CASSLDTQPQHF.

A remark on this clone: This specimen includes other DNA sequences encoding the same CDR3. The DNA of the CDR3 is TGTGCCAGCAGCGTGGCTAGCGGGACCTACGAGCAGTACTTC. This encodes CASSVASGTYEQYF. The J gene is TRBJ2-7, the V gene TRBV9; 9 positions agree with TRBD2. The CDR3 is made up of 14 amino acids. Germline V gene lookup returns CDR1 SGDLS and CDR2 YYNGEE. Trimming at V came to 2 bases and at J to 2 bases, leaving 2 bases not matched to a gene.

V usage is TRBV4-3 and J usage is TRBJ2-5; a possible D gene is TRBD1 (6 bases). Germline loops: CDR1 LGHNA, CDR2 YSLEER. The CDR3 consists of 15 residues. V was clipped by 0 bases and J by 2 bases, with 10 bases between them. As DNA, the CDR3 is TGCGCCAGCAGCCAAGATATGGACAGACAAGAGACCCAGTACTTC. Amino acid sequence: CASSQDMDRQETQYF.

CDR3 nucleotides: TGTGCCAGCAGCTCACACCGCACAGGGGGCACCTCCACAGATACGCAGTATTTT. Its protein product is CASSSHRTGGTSTDTQYF. This chain joins TRBV2 and TRBJ2-3, with TRBD1 matching over 9 bases. CDR3 length: 18 residues. The junction had 15 bases not matched to a gene; V was cut back by 6 bases and J by 2 bases. Per germline, CDR1 SNHLY and CDR2 FYNNEI. The full variable domain, completed using reference TRBV2 and TRBJ2-3, is EPEVTQTPSHQVTQMGQEVILRCVPISNHLYFYWYRQILGQKVEFLVSFYNNEISEKSEIFDDQFSVERPDGSNFTLKIRSTKLEDSAMYFCASSSHRTGGTSTDTQYFGPGTRLTVL.

J is TRBJ2-4 and V is TRBV29-1; a possible D gene is TRBD1 (5 bases). V gave up 6 bases and J gave up 9 bases, with 21 bases separating them. This CDR3 spans 14 amino acids. Per germline, CDR1 SQVTM and CDR2 ANQGSEA. The CDR3 spells CSVLTATSTSIQYF. CDR3 DNA: TGCAGCGTCTTGACAGCTACCTCTACCAGCATTCAGTACTTC.

The chain employs TRBV18 and TRBJ2-2; 7 bases are a match to TRBD2. Germline CDR1 is KGHSH and CDR2 is LQKENI. The CDR3 has 18 amino acids. V lost 4 bases, J lost 7 bases, and 18 bases stayed unmatched. For the CDR3, the DNA is TGTGCCAGCTCACGGGGGAACAGGCGACTAGCTTCCGACGGGGAGCTGTTTTTT. Its translation is CASSRGNRRLASDGELFF.

This sequence joins TRBV19 and TRBJ2-7; D unclear. The V end was cut by 4 bases, the J end by 5 bases, with 15 bases between. Germline V gene data show CDR1 as LNHDA and CDR2 as SQIVND (reference sequence). The CDR3 spans 14 residues. The CDR3 region is CASSTLSGRNEQYF. The CDR3 DNA is TGTGCCAGTAGTACCTTGTCAGGCCGAAACGAGCAGTACTTC. Full variable domain (rest looked up from reference TRBV19 and TRBJ2-7): DGGITQSPKYLFRKEGQNVTLSCEQNLNHDAMYWYRQDPGQGLRLIYYSQIVNDFQKGDIAEGYSVSREKKESFPLTVTSAQKNPTAFYLCASSTLSGRNEQYFGPGTRLTVT.

This chain uses TRBV7-3 with TRBJ2-1; the match to TRBD2 covers 11 bases. Germline CDR1 reads SGHTA; CDR2 reads FQGTGA. This CDR3 is 15 amino acids long. The V and J ends lost 3 bases and 8 bases, in that order; junction bases with no gene match: 6. CDR3: CASSLASGRLDEQFF. The CDR3 DNA follows: TGTGCCAGCAGCTTGGCTAGCGGGAGGCTAGATGAGCAGTTCTTC.

The J gene is TRBJ2-5, the V gene TRBV7-2; 7 bases line up with TRBD2. CDR1 is SGHTA, CDR2 FQGNSA, per germline. V was pared by 1 base and J by 5 bases, with 7 bases of the junction left unmatched. The CDR3 runs 15 residues. The CDR3 loop reads CASSLVGGWVETQYF. In nucleotides, the CDR3 is TGTGCCAGCAGCTTAGTCGGGGGGTGGGTGGAGACCCAGTACTTC.

The chain carries TRBV10-3 and TRBJ1-5, with TRBD1 as a possible D gene (6 bases). Trimming took 7 bases from V and 4 from J, leaving 11 bases between them. CDR3 length: 13 amino acids. Germline V lookup: CDR1 ENHRY, CDR2 SYGVKD. The CDR3 sequence is CAITPDRNQPQHF. The CDR3 DNA reads TGTGCCATCACTCCCGACAGGAATCAGCCCCAGCATTTT.

This chain joins TRBV6-1 and TRBJ1-6; D remains ambiguous. Looked up from germline, CDR1 is MNHNS and CDR2 is SASEGT. The ends were cut back, 0 bases at V and 9 bases at J, with 9 bases in the middle. There are 14 residues in the CDR3. This CDR3 is CASSEAGRSSPLHF. Here the CDR3 DNA reads TGTGCCAGCAGTGAAGCTGGCAGAAGTTCACCCCTCCACTTT.